These 15 T cell receptor beta chains share one sample of origin, sequenced in a study of shared clonotypes between healthy human individuals. The data were produced by immunoSEQ multiplex PCR, yet TCRdb's version contains in-frame clones alone and is incomplete. The table includes about 2.1 million clones, 85% to 95% detected once. Naive CD8 populations comprised CD45RO-negative cells positively selected for CCR7, excluding terminally differentiated effector memory CD45RA+ cells. The specimen was naive CD8+ T cells from PBMCs. The receptor set was obtained from a young man in good health. Some clones in this sample may be carry-over from other donors' samples.

The chain carries TRBV5-4 and TRBJ2-2; TRBD2 matches at 7 bases. Germline CDR1 reads SGHNT; CDR2 reads YYREEE (reference sequence). This CDR3 contains 14 residues. J gave up 4 bases and V 3 bases, and 3 bases lay outside the gene matches. The CDR3 DNA follows: TGTGCCAGCAGCTCCGGGGAGGGCACCGGGGAGCTGTTTTTT. Translated, it gives CASSSGEGTGELFF.

This clone was seen once. The chain is built from TRBV2 and TRBJ2-1, with 10 bases lining up with TRBD2. CDR1 SNHLY and CDR2 FYNNEI come from the germline V gene. J lost 9 bases, V lost 7 bases, and 15 bases had no gene match. There are 16 residues in the CDR3. CDR3 region: CASTDKGLAGVGEQFF. As DNA, the CDR3 is TGTGCCAGCACTGATAAGGGGCTAGCGGGAGTTGGTGAGCAGTTCTTC.

The rearrangement joins TRBV5-1 to TRBJ2-1; no clear D gene. V dropped 1 base and J dropped 0 bases, with 20 bases sitting between them. This CDR3 is 19 amino acids long. CDR1 SGHRS and CDR2 YFSETQ come from the germline V gene. CDR3 coding DNA: TGCGCCAGCAGCTTGTTTACTGGGCAGAGCCATAGCTCCTACAATGAGCAGTTCTTC. Translating it yields CASSLFTGQSHSSYNEQFF.

CDR3: CASSLTRLAGGPDTQYF. The CDR3 nucleotides are TGTGCCAGCAGCTTAACTCGACTAGCGGGAGGGCCAGATACGCAGTATTTT. The chain employs TRBV7-3 and TRBJ2-3, with TRBD2 matching 14 bases. The germline gives CDR1 SGHTA, CDR2 FQGTGA. V shed 0 bases, J shed 4 bases, and the junction held 3 bases outside the gene matches. This CDR3 spans 17 amino acids.

The rearrangement links TRBV6-6 to TRBJ2-4; 7 bases fit TRBD2. CDR3 length equals 16 residues. Trimming cost V 2 bases and J 0 bases; bases outside gene matches: 4. Per the germline V gene, CDR1 is MNHNY and CDR2 is SVGAGI (reference sequence). CDR3 loop: CASSYGAGLAKNIQYF. In nucleotides, the CDR3 is TGTGCCAGCAGTTACGGAGCGGGGTTAGCCAAAAACATTCAGTACTTC.

The rearrangement links TRBV5-6 to TRBJ1-5; D remains ambiguous. In germline, CDR1 is SGHDT, CDR2 YYEEEE. The CDR3 is 14 residues long. The V end was cut by 4 bases, the J end by 2 bases, with 10 bases between. The DNA of the CDR3 is TGTGCCAGCAGCCGAGGGTGGGGCAATCAGCCCCAGCATTTT. Encoded protein: CASSRGWGNQPQHF.

On this clone itself: Within the sample, other DNA sequences also encode this same CDR3. The chain combines TRBV27 with TRBJ2-7; 10 bases are a match to TRBD2. V shed 8 bases and J 3 bases; nucleotides not matched to a gene: 1. CDR3 length: 12 residues. Germline V CDR1 and CDR2: MNHEY, SMNVEV (reference sequence). This chain's CDR3 is CASSSGSYEQYF. The DNA for the CDR3 is TGTGCCAGCTCTAGCGGGAGCTACGAGCAGTACTTC.

The chain links TRBV28 to TRBJ2-1; weak D call: TRBD1 (6 bases). Trimming took 6 bases from V and 1 from J, leaving 13 bases between them. This CDR3 region has 15 residues. Germline CDR1 and CDR2: MDHEN and SYDVKM. DNA of the CDR3: TGTGCCAGCAGGCCCCCACAGGGATCCTACAATGAGCAGTTCTTC. Its protein is CASRPPQGSYNEQFF.

The V and J genes are TRBV9 and TRBJ2-7, with D possibly TRBD2 on 5 matching bases. This CDR3 is built from 15 residues. Trimming cost V 3 bases and J 2 bases, with 15 bases left between them. The germline CDR1 and CDR2 sequences are SGDLS and YYNGEE. CDR3 bases: TGTGCCAGCAGCGCGTCGGACGGAGGAACCTACGAGCAGTACTTC. It translates to CASSASDGGTYEQYF.

The chain is built from TRBV7-3 and TRBJ2-2; 7 bases map to TRBD1. Germline V gene lookup returns CDR1 SGHTA and CDR2 FQGTGA. The CDR3 runs to 16 residues. The ends lost 2 bases at V and 1 base at J; junction bases unmatched: 4. In DNA, the CDR3 is TGTGCCAGCAGCTTAGAGGGGACAGAGAACACCGGGGAGCTGTTTTTT. This encodes CASSLEGTENTGELFF. Variable domain in full (rest from reference TRBV7-3 and TRBJ2-2): GAGVSQTPSNKVTEKGKYVELRCDPISGHTALYWYRQSLGQGPEFLIYFQGTGAADDSGLPNDRFFAVRPEGSVSTLKIQRTERGDSAVYLCASSLEGTENTGELFFGEGSRLTVL.

J is TRBJ2-7 and V is TRBV9; the match to TRBD1 covers 8 bases. CDR1 is SGDLS and CDR2 is YYNGEE in the germline V gene. The CDR3 length is 14 residues. Losses at the gene ends were 3 bases for V and 3 bases for J; bases not matched to a gene: 5. CDR3: CASSGQGANYEQYF. The DNA for the CDR3 is TGTGCCAGCAGCGGTCAGGGGGCAAACTACGAGCAGTACTTC.

CDR3 coding DNA: TGCAGCGCGTGGGGGCCAGGGGGAAGCTCCTACGAGCAGTACTTC. Its translation: CSAWGPGGSSYEQYF. The rearrangement uses TRBV29-1 and TRBJ2-7; TRBD1 matches 7 bases. The CDR3 runs 15 residues. V dropped 7 bases and J dropped 0; count of bases not matched to a gene: 12. Germline CDR1 reads SQVTM; CDR2 reads ANQGSEA.

This clone was picked up one time. The chain uses TRBV28 and TRBJ1-1; D gene unclear. The V gene's germline CDR1 is MDHEN and CDR2 SYDVKM. Trimming left V 2 bases short and J 0 bases short, with 7 bases between. The CDR3 is 14 residues long. The CDR3 coding sequence is TGTGCCAGCAGTTTACTATCCATGAACACTGAAGCTTTCTTT. The encoded protein is CASSLLSMNTEAFF.

The rearrangement joins TRBV5-1 to TRBJ1-5, with unresolved D. Per germline, CDR1 SGHRS and CDR2 YFSETQ. V was shortened by 0 bases and J by 7 bases, with 14 bases between the two germline ends. The CDR3 is made up of 15 amino acids. Here the CDR3 DNA reads TGCGCCAGCAGCTTGGGCTGGGAGGGTAGGCAGCCCCAGCATTTT. Translated: CASSLGWEGRQPQHF. The full variable domain, completed using reference TRBV5-1 and TRBJ1-5, is KAGVTQTPRYLIKTRGQQVTLSCSPISGHRSVSWYQQTPGQGLQFLFEYFSETQRNKGNFPGRFSGRQFSNSRSEMNVSTLELGDSALYLCASSLGWEGRQPQHFGDGTRLSIL.

The gene calls are TRBV5-1 and TRBJ2-7, with D possibly TRBD1 on 5 matching bases. The V end was cut by 4 bases, the J end by 2 bases, with 16 bases between. The CDR3 consists of 15 residues. Looked up from germline, CDR1 is SGHRS and CDR2 is YFSETQ. The DNA for the CDR3 is TGCGCCAGCAGCATAGACAGTGAAGGAACCTACGAGCAGTACTTC. This codes for CASSIDSEGTYEQYF.